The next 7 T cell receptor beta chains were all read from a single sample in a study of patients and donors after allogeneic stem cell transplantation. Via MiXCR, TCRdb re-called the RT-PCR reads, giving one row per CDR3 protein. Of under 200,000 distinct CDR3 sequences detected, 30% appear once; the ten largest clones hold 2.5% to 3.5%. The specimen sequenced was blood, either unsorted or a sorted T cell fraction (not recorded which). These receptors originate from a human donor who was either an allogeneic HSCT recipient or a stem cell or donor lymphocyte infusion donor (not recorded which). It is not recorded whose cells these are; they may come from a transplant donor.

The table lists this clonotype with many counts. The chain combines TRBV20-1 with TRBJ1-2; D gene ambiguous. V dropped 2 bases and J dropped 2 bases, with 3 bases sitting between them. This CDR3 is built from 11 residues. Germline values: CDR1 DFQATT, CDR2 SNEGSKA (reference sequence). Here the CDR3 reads CSARQNYGYTF. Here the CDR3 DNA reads TGCAGTGCTAGACAGAACTATGGCTACACCTTC.

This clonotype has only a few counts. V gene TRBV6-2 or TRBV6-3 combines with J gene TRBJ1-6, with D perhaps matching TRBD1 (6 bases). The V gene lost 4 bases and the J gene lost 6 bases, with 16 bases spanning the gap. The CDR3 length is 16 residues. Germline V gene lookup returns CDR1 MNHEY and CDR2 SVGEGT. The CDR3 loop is CASSWSGVRRNSPLHF. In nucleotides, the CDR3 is TGTGCCAGCAGTTGGTCAGGGGTGCGACGTAATTCACCCCTCCACTTT.

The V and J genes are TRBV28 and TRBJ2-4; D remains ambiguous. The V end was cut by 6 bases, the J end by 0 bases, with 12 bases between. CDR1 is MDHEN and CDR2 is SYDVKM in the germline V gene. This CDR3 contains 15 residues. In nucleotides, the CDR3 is TGTGCCAGCAGCACCGTTATTTTAGCCAAAAACATTCAGTACTTC. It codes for CASSTVILAKNIQYF.

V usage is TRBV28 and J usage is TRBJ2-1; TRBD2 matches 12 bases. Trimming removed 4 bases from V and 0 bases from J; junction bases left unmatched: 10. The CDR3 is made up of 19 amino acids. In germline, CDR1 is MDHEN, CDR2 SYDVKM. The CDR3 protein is CASSSWTSGMSLSYNEQFF. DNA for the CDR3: TGTGCCAGCAGTTCCTGGACTAGCGGGATGTCACTCTCCTACAATGAGCAGTTCTTC.

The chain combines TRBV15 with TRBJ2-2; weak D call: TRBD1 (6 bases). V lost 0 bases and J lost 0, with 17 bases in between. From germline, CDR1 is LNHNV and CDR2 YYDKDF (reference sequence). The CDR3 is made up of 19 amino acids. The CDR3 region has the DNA TGTGCCACCAGCAGAGATTGGACAGCAATCCTTACGAACACCGGGGAGCTGTTTTTT. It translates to CATSRDWTAILTNTGELFF.

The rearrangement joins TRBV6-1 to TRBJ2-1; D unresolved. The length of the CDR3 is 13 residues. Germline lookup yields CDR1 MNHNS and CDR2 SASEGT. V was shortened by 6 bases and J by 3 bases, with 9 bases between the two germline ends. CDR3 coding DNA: TGTGCCAGCAGGATTAGCAACTACAATGAGCAGTTCTTC. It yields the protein CASRISNYNEQFF.

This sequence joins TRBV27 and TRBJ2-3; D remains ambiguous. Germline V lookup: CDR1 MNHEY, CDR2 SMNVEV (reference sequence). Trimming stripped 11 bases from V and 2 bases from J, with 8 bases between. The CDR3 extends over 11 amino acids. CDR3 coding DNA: TGTGCCGCTCTCTTCACAGATACGCAGTATTTT. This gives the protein CAALFTDTQYF.